These 22 T cell receptor beta chains share one sample of origin, sequenced in a study of OX40 agonist ivuxolimab in advanced cancers. The library was produced with the immunoSEQ multiplex PCR assay. Sourced from immuneACCESS, this table was stored by TCRdb with only in-frame sequences that have V and J called. A share of the clones is absent; for the studies checked, an unresolved V gene accounts for under half, and the remainder has no known explanation. This sample gives about 45,000 clones in total; roughly 88% of them show up just once. Approximately 18% of the sample comes from the top ten. Specimen: CD4+ or CD8+ T cells sorted from blood, collected in a trial of the OX40 agonist ivuxolimab. The receptors were sampled from an adult with an advanced solid tumor such as melanoma, head and neck, liver or kidney cancer.

This rearrangement joins TRBV6-5 to TRBJ1-1; no firm D call. Trimming left V 6 bases short and J 5 bases short, with 16 bases between. CDR1 MNHEY and CDR2 SVGAGI come from the germline V gene. The CDR3 is 14 residues long. The CDR3 spells CASSKQGRWTEAFF. The DNA of the CDR3 is TGTGCCAGCAGCAAGCAAGGGAGATGGACTGAAGCTTTCTTT.

The rearrangement uses TRBV30 and TRBJ2-1; the match to TRBD2 covers 8 bases. The V gene's germline CDR1 is GTSNPN and CDR2 SVGIG (reference sequence). This CDR3 is 13 amino acids long. Unmatched junction bases numbered 12, after V lost 3 bases and J lost 14 bases. DNA for the CDR3: TGTGCCTGGAGAGCCAACATAGCGGGATGGGAGTTCTTC. Its protein product is CAWRANIAGWEFF.

V gene TRBV9 combines with J gene TRBJ2-1; 10 nucleotides agree with TRBD2. V lost 7 bases, J lost 4 bases, and 5 bases stayed unmatched. Germline V gives CDR1 SGDLS, CDR2 YYNGEE. This CDR3 comprises 14 residues. CDR3 in DNA: TGTGCCAGCTCCGGACTAGCGGATTACAATGAGCAGTTCTTC. Encoded protein: CASSGLADYNEQFF. Full variable domain (remainder filled in from reference TRBV9 and TRBJ2-1): DSGVTQTPKHLITATGQRVTLRCSPRSGDLSVYWYQQSLDQGLQFLIQYYNGEERAKGNILERFSAQQFPDLHSELNLSSLELGDSALYFCASSGLADYNEQFFGPGTRLTVL.

This chain links TRBV9 with TRBJ2-1; D not resolved. With 1 base removed from V and 4 bases from J, the gap between germline ends came to 6 bases. The CDR3 loop spans 13 amino acids. Germline V gene sequence: CDR1 SGDLS, CDR2 YYNGEE. CDR3 nucleotide sequence: TGTGCCAGCAGCGTATGGGGTTACAATGAGCAGTTCTTC. Protein product: CASSVWGYNEQFF.

This chain uses TRBV5-5 with TRBJ1-1, with 8 bases matching TRBD1. Trimming cost V 2 bases and J 8 bases; bases outside gene matches: 8. Germline values: CDR1 SGHKS, CDR2 YYEKEE (reference sequence). This CDR3 spans 14 amino acids. In DNA, the CDR3 is TGTGCCAGCAGCTTTTCGGTCAGGGGGCAGGAAGCTTTCTTT. Its protein product is CASSFSVRGQEAFF.

The chain joins TRBV11-2 to TRBJ2-3; TRBD2 aligns across 8 bases. J was trimmed by 1 base and V by 11 bases; bases with no gene match: 8. Germline V lookup: CDR1 SGHAT, CDR2 FQNNGV. This CDR3 spans 14 amino acids. The CDR3 is CAELREGGTDTQYF. As DNA, the CDR3 is TGTGCCGAACTACGGGAGGGAGGCACAGATACGCAGTATTTT.

The chain has TRBV9 and TRBJ2-1; D call uncertain. CDR3 length: 16 residues. Trimming took 1 base from V and 4 from J, leaving 15 bases between them. Germline CDR1 SGDLS, CDR2 YYNGEE. The CDR3 coding sequence is TGTGCCAGCAGCGTAATGGGCCTCCCCGGATACAATGAGCAGTTCTTC. It translates to CASSVMGLPGYNEQFF.

This chain links TRBV11-2 with TRBJ2-5, with D perhaps TRBD1 (5 bases). TRBJ2-7 explains the end of the DNA better; the J call may be wrong. Germline loops: CDR1 SGHAT, CDR2 FQNNGV. This CDR3 is built from 14 residues. The CDR3 region has the DNA TGTGCCAGCAGCTTAGGGGCAGGGTCCTACGAGCAGTACTTC. It encodes CASSLGAGSYEQYF.

The V call is TRBV27, the J call TRBJ2-2; no reliable D call. Germline CDR1 reads MNHEY; CDR2 reads SMNVEV (reference sequence). The CDR3 sequence is 13 residues long. Between the trimmed V and J ends, which lost 4 bases and 0 bases, there was a span of 3 bases. The CDR3 nucleotides read TGTGCCAGCAGTTCTGCGAACACCGGGGAGCTGTTTTTT. Its protein product is CASSSANTGELFF.

This clone was observed a handful of times. The V call is TRBV7-2, the J call TRBJ1-1; tentative D call: TRBD1 (5 bases). Looked up from germline, CDR1 is SGHTA and CDR2 is FQGNSA. CDR3 length: 17 amino acids. V gave up 2 bases and J gave up 0 bases, with 16 bases separating them. DNA of the CDR3: TGTGCCAGCAGCTTAAGGGACTTGGGGGATTTGAACACTGAAGCTTTCTTT. It is translated as CASSLRDLGDLNTEAFF.

The J gene is TRBJ1-1, the V gene TRBV5-5, with D uncertain. Per germline, CDR1 SGHKS and CDR2 YYEKEE (reference sequence). V was trimmed by 2 bases and J by 0 bases, leaving 17 bases between them. This CDR3 is built from 17 residues. The CDR3 DNA is TGTGCCAGCAGCTTAGGGCCGACCCTGGGGTTGAACACTGAAGCTTTCTTT. As protein: CASSLGPTLGLNTEAFF.

The genes are TRBV19 and TRBJ2-1; D call uncertain. This CDR3 is 13 amino acids long. The germline gives CDR1 LNHDA, CDR2 SQIVND (reference sequence). Trimming stripped 3 bases from V and 1 base from J, with 4 bases between. Here the CDR3 reads CASSISSYNEQFF. The CDR3 coding sequence is TGTGCCAGTAGTATTTCGTCCTACAATGAGCAGTTCTTC.

The rearrangement uses TRBV15 and TRBJ2-4; D is uncertain. This CDR3 has 17 amino acids. Germline V gene sequence: CDR1 LNHNV, CDR2 YYDKDF (reference sequence). Trimming left V 3 bases short and J 0 bases short, with 15 bases between. CDR3 sequence: CATSSSPSLRAKNIQYF. CDR3 DNA sequence: TGTGCCACCAGCAGCTCCCCTTCTCTACGAGCCAAAAACATTCAGTACTTC. The whole variable domain, remainder taken from reference TRBV15 and TRBJ2-4, is DAMVIQNPRYQVTQFGKPVTLSCSQTLNHNVMYWYQQKSSQAPKLLFHYYDKDFNNEADTPDNFQSRRPNTSFCFLDIRSPGLGDTAMYLCATSSSPSLRAKNIQYFGAGTRLSVL.

This sequence joins TRBV27 and TRBJ2-2; 7 bases agree with TRBD2. Germline V gene lookup returns CDR1 MNHEY and CDR2 SMNVEV (reference sequence). The CDR3 length is 16 residues. After removal of 5 bases from V and 0 bases from J, the junction contained 6 bases not matched to a gene. This CDR3 reads CASSELGTTNTGELFF. CDR3 DNA: TGTGCCAGCAGTGAACTCGGGACTACGAACACCGGGGAGCTGTTTTTT.

CDR3 nucleotide sequence: TGTGCCAGCAGCGTCATGGAGGGGGAGACCGGGGAGCTGTTTTTT. This encodes CASSVMEGETGELFF. The chain couples TRBV9 to TRBJ2-2; D tentatively fits TRBD1 or TRBD2 (6 bases each). The CDR3 contains 15 residues. V was clipped by 2 bases and J by 5 bases, with 13 bases between them. Germline CDR1 reads SGDLS; CDR2 reads YYNGEE.

The V call is TRBV14, the J call TRBJ2-7; D not resolved. CDR1 is SGHDN and CDR2 is FVKESK in the germline V gene. V was trimmed by 1 base and J by 4 bases, leaving 8 bases between them. CDR3 length equals 13 residues. The CDR3 loop reads CASSQGAEYEQYF. The DNA of the CDR3 is TGTGCCAGCAGCCAAGGGGCCGAGTACGAGCAGTACTTC.

The rearrangement links TRBV7-8 to TRBJ2-2; the D gene is possibly TRBD1 (6 bases). Germline CDR1 and CDR2: SGHVS and FQNEAQ. V dropped 5 bases and J dropped 6 bases, with 19 bases sitting between them. The CDR3 length is 16 residues. The CDR3 sequence: CASSAVGGGFAGELFF. CDR3 coding DNA: TGTGCCAGCAGCGCGGTAGGGGGTGGTTTCGCCGGGGAGCTGTTTTTT. Variable domain in full (rest from reference TRBV7-8 and TRBJ2-2): GAGVSQSPRYKVAKRGQDVALRCDPISGHVSLFWYQQALGQGPEFLTYFQNEAQLDKSGLPSDRFFAERPEGSVSTLKIQRTQQEDSAVYLCASSAVGGGFAGELFFGEGSRLTVL.

This chain uses TRBV19 with TRBJ2-1; 9 positions match TRBD1. Germline values: CDR1 LNHDA, CDR2 SQIVND (reference sequence). This CDR3 is 13 amino acids long. With V trimmed by 4 bases and J by 7 bases, 2 bases remained unmatched. The DNA for the CDR3 is TGTGCCAGTAGTACGGACAGGGGAAATGAGCAGTTCTTC. Its translation is CASSTDRGNEQFF.

The chain has TRBV4-1 and TRBJ1-1, with D maybe TRBD1 (6 bases). Germline V CDR1 and CDR2: MGHRA, YSYEKL. Trimming took off 6 bases at V and 2 bases at J, with 16 bases between the two ends. The CDR3 loop spans 15 amino acids. CDR3 coding DNA: TGCGCCAGCAGTCACAGGGCGGACAGAAACACTGAAGCTTTCTTT. Its translation: CASSHRADRNTEAFF.

This clone has just a few counts. The rearrangement uses TRBV30 and TRBJ1-6; D is unresolved. The CDR3 length is 17 residues. The germline CDR1 and CDR2 sequences are GTSNPN and SVGIG (reference sequence). The V end was cut by 0 bases, the J end by 0 bases, with 12 bases between. CDR3 in amino acids: CAWSVGIGSSYNSPLHF. The DNA of the CDR3 is TGTGCCTGGAGTGTGGGTATCGGCAGCTCCTATAATTCACCCCTCCACTTT. Complete variable domain (other parts from reference TRBV30 and TRBJ1-6): SQTIHQWPATLVQPVGSPLSLECTVEGTSNPNLYWYRQAAGRGLQLLFYSVGIGQISSEVPQNLSASRPQDRQFILSSKKLLLSDSGFYLCAWSVGIGSSYNSPLHFGNGTRLTVT.

This chain joins TRBV28 and TRBJ2-3; 8 nucleotides align to TRBD1. V shed 3 bases and J 2 bases; nucleotides not matched to a gene: 10. The CDR3 spans 17 residues. Germline loops: CDR1 MDHEN, CDR2 SYDVKM. CDR3 DNA sequence: TGTGCCAGCAGTTTGGACAGGGCGCTAGGGACCACAGATACGCAGTATTTT. This translates into CASSLDRALGTTDTQYF.

The CDR3 here is CASSQDSPGIQYF. The CDR3 coding sequence is TGCGCCAGCAGCCAAGATAGCCCCGGAATTCAGTACTTC. V usage is TRBV4-1 and J usage is TRBJ2-4; D remains unclear. The germline V gene has CDR1 MGHRA and CDR2 YSYEKL. The CDR3 covers 13 residues. Trimming left V 0 bases short and J 10 bases short, with 10 bases between.